The sequence of this TCR beta chain was determined in a study of cytomegalovirus exposure and HLA in healthy donors. Assay: immunoSEQ multiplex PCR; the TCRdb copy retains only in-frame clones and omits some. The sample holds fewer than 200,000 clones, more than 65% seen once. In its sample, this clone was seen a few times. V lost 3 bases and J lost 1, with 13 bases in between. Germline V CDR1 and CDR2: SNHLY, FYNNEI. CDR3 length: 16 amino acids. The rearrangement links TRBV2 to TRBJ2-1; D is perhaps TRBD1 (6 bases). The sample consisted of PBMCs. The TCR originated in a woman between 18 and 29 years old in good health and CMV-seropositive. The CDR3 protein is CASSDPGARSYNEQFF. As DNA, the CDR3 is TGTGCCAGCAGTGACCCAGGGGCACGGTCCTACAATGAGCAGTTCTTC.